The 18 T cell receptor beta chains below were found in one sample sequenced in a study of shared clonotypes between healthy human individuals. This table comes from immunoSEQ multiplex PCR, and its TCRdb copy is limited to in-frame clones, with some not included. The sample includes roughly 1,000,000 clones, approximately 78% seen only once; the top ten take about 0.52%. The sequencing sample was made of memory CD4+ T cells from PBMCs. Subset in this sample: CD45RA-negative fraction. These receptors were collected from a man aged 18-30 years in good health. Some clones in this sample may be carry-over from other donors' samples.

This rearrangement joins TRBV5-1 to TRBJ2-1; unclear D gene. V gave up 4 bases and J gave up 1 base, with 12 bases separating them. The CDR3 runs to 15 residues. Germline V lookup: CDR1 SGHRS, CDR2 YFSETQ. The CDR3: CASSLSVGSYNEQFF. The CDR3 DNA sequence: TGCGCCAGCAGCCTCAGCGTAGGGTCCTACAATGAGCAGTTCTTC. Together with reference TRBV5-1 and TRBJ2-1, the CDR3 gives the full variable domain: KAGVTQTPRYLIKTRGQQVTLSCSPISGHRSVSWYQQTPGQGLQFLFEYFSETQRNKGNFPGRFSGRQFSNSRSEMNVSTLELGDSALYLCASSLSVGSYNEQFFGPGTRLTVL.

The chain combines TRBV28 with TRBJ1-5, with 7 bases aligning to TRBD1. V was pared by 6 bases and J by 10 bases, with 18 bases of the junction left unmatched. CDR1 and CDR2 (germline): MDHEN, SYDVKM. The CDR3 is 16 residues long. The CDR3 spells CASRDRDRVIRGPQHF. CDR3 DNA: TGTGCCAGCAGGGACCGGGACAGAGTCATTCGGGGCCCCCAGCATTTT.

The V and J genes are TRBV9 and TRBJ2-3; no clear D. Germline V gives CDR1 SGDLS, CDR2 YYNGEE. The CDR3 is made up of 14 amino acids. Trimming took 3 bases from V and 6 from J, leaving 14 bases between them. In DNA form, the CDR3 reads TGTGCCAGCAGCGCTATCGCGGACGTGGATACGCAGTATTTT. Protein product: CASSAIADVDTQYF.

The rearrangement joins TRBV9 to TRBJ2-3; maybe TRBD2 (6 bases). V dropped 0 bases and J dropped 4 bases, with 15 bases sitting between them. Germline lookup yields CDR1 SGDLS and CDR2 YYNGEE. This CDR3 is built from 16 residues. As DNA, the CDR3 is TGTGCCAGCAGCGTAGAGATGGGGGGACTTGCAGATACGCAGTATTTT. Translating gives CASSVEMGGLADTQYF.

This clone was observed a few times. This rearrangement joins TRBV9 to TRBJ2-3; D unresolved. Germline V gene lookup returns CDR1 SGDLS and CDR2 YYNGEE. This CDR3 region has 16 residues. Trimming took off 0 bases at V and 1 base at J, with 12 bases between the two ends. CDR3 nucleotide sequence: TGTGCCAGCAGCGTAGCAGGCCAGTCCCGCACAGATACGCAGTATTTT. It is translated as CASSVAGQSRTDTQYF.

With respect to this clone: This sample includes further DNA sequences coding for the same CDR3. The chain carries TRBV28 and TRBJ1-2, with D perhaps TRBD1 (5 bases). Trimming pared 5 bases from V and 2 bases from J, leaving 12 bases between. This CDR3 region has 14 residues. Germline values: CDR1 MDHEN, CDR2 SYDVKM. This chain's CDR3 is CASSRRQRNYGYTF. Here the CDR3 DNA reads TGTGCCAGCAGTCGCAGACAGCGGAACTATGGCTACACCTTC.

There are a few counts of this clone. The rearrangement uses TRBV5-4 and TRBJ2-2, with D perhaps TRBD1 (6 bases). Germline CDR1 SGHNT, CDR2 YYREEE (reference sequence). The CDR3 has 14 amino acids. Trimming took 6 bases from V and 4 from J, leaving 13 bases between them. The CDR3 DNA follows: TGTGCCAGCAACCTACAGGGTGGCACCGGGGAGCTGTTTTTT. Its translation: CASNLQGGTGELFF.

This clone has a count of ten or more. In the same sample, other DNA sequences code for this CDR3. The chain uses TRBV5-1 and TRBJ2-5; 10 bases fit TRBD2. Germline V gene lookup returns CDR1 SGHRS and CDR2 YFSETQ. J was trimmed by 1 base and V by 0 bases; bases with no gene match: 3. There are 16 residues in the CDR3. In DNA form, the CDR3 reads TGCGCCAGCAGCTTGGGTGTAGCGGGGGGCCAAGAGACCCAGTACTTC. Its translation: CASSLGVAGGQETQYF.

The chain links TRBV30 to TRBJ1-2; no clear D. Germline CDR1 GTSNPN, CDR2 SVGIG (reference sequence). Trimming removed 2 bases from V and 3 bases from J, with 10 bases in between. This CDR3 spans 13 amino acids. CDR3 nucleotides: TGTGCCTGGAGTACCAAGGGAGACTATGGCTACACCTTC. This codes for CAWSTKGDYGYTF.

The CDR3 nucleotides are TGTGCCAGCAGCTTGCGGGGGGGACCAGATACGCAGTATTTT. Residues: CASSLRGGPDTQYF. V and J are TRBV5-4 and TRBJ2-3; TRBD2 aligns across 8 bases. Germline V gives CDR1 SGHNT, CDR2 YYREEE (reference sequence). The V gene end was trimmed by 1 base and the J gene end by 4 bases; junction bases not matched to a gene: 2. The CDR3 is 14 amino acids.

On this clone: Relative to the germline gene, one junction end is altered; a read error may explain this. The rearrangement uses TRBV10-3 and TRBJ2-7; tentative D call: TRBD2 (5 bases). The germline gives CDR1 ENHRY, CDR2 SYGVKD. The CDR3 is 14 residues long. CDR3 nucleotides: TGTGCCAGCAGTTACCGGGAAGGGCGCTACGAGCAGTACTTC. It specifies CASSYREGRYEQYF.

The chain is built from TRBV21-1 and TRBJ1-4. TRBV21-1 is a known pseudogene. The CDR3 loop spans 16 amino acids. CDR3 region: CASSKEYEGRNEKLFF. The DNA for the CDR3 is TGTGCCAGCAGCAAAGAGTATGAAGGTCGTAATGAAAAACTGTTTTTT.

The CDR3 protein is CASSLGQGRAVTEAFF. The DNA of the CDR3 is TGCGCCAGCAGCTTAGGACAGGGGAGGGCCGTCACTGAAGCTTTCTTT. V is TRBV5-1 and J is TRBJ1-1; TRBD1 matches at 9 bases. Germline loops: CDR1 SGHRS, CDR2 YFSETQ. V was pared by 2 bases and J by 4 bases, with 9 bases of the junction left unmatched. The CDR3 totals 16 residues.

This sequence joins TRBV9 and TRBJ1-3, with D maybe TRBD1 (6 bases). Germline lookup yields CDR1 SGDLS and CDR2 YYNGEE. V lost 3 bases and J 0 bases, leaving 10 bases between the germline ends. CDR3 length equals 15 residues. CDR3 nucleotides: TGTGCCAGCAGCGGACAGGCCAGCTCTGGAAACACCATATATTTT. This translates into CASSGQASSGNTIYF.

This clone was seen many times. The rearrangement joins TRBV15 to TRBJ2-7; the D is unclear. V lost 0 bases and J 7 bases, leaving 10 bases between the germline ends. The V gene's germline CDR1 is LNHNV and CDR2 YYDKDF (reference sequence). The CDR3 has 13 residues. CDR3 residues: CATSREVLREQYF. In nucleotides, the CDR3 is TGTGCCACCAGCAGAGAGGTTTTGCGGGAGCAGTACTTC.

As to this clone: Compared with germline, one end of the junction differs, possibly owing to a read error. The genes are TRBV27 and TRBJ1-5; unclear D gene. This CDR3 region has 14 residues. Germline CDR1 MNHEY, CDR2 SMNVEV (reference sequence). The CDR3 reads CASSLVGSKQPQHF. CDR3 in DNA: TGTGCCAGCAGCTTGGTAGGCAGCAAGCAGCCCCAGCATTTT.

This clone was seen only a few times. The J gene is TRBJ1-1, the V gene TRBV27; 8 bases agree with TRBD1. This CDR3 contains 14 residues. Germline trimming cut 4 bases from V and 9 bases from J; bases unmatched to any gene: 10. CDR1 and CDR2 from the germline V gene are MNHEY and SMNVEV (reference sequence). This chain's CDR3 is CASSSSRQGNKAFF. The CDR3 nucleotides read TGTGCCAGCAGTTCATCACGACAGGGGAATAAAGCTTTCTTT.

A single count supports this clone. This chain joins TRBV5-1 and TRBJ2-7, with D possibly matching TRBD1 (6 bases). Deletions cut 2 bases from V and 0 bases from J, with 12 bases between. This CDR3 spans 15 amino acids. From germline, CDR1 is SGHRS and CDR2 YFSETQ. CDR3 nucleotides: TGCGCCAGCAGCTTACAGGGCAGGAGCTCCTACGAGCAGTACTTC. Translation gives CASSLQGRSSYEQYF.